This T cell receptor beta chain is from a study of a mutant IDH1 vaccine in newly diagnosed glioma. Study information: The treated group averaged 40.4 years old and was around 60% male, roughly 38% female. Before enrollment, patients got radiotherapy alone, temozolomide alone, or mostly the combination. The week-35 safety follow-up was V12, and the week-47 study end was V13.

The length of the CDR3 is 16 residues. Looked up from germline, CDR1 is SGHDT and CDR2 is YYEEEE. V lost 4 bases and J 4 bases, leaving 19 bases between the germline ends. About this clone: Its antigen remains unknown.

Only in-frame clones appear in the TCRdb table, and some are missing; sequencing was by immunoSEQ multiplex PCR. The profile shows about 34,000 clones, roughly 89% of them singletons. Findings and limits, study-wide: Altogether, around 93% of patients exhibited vaccine-induced immune responses.

Sample time point: week 47, end of study. Doses of 300 ug of mutant IDH1 20-mer peptide were given with topical imiquimod. The V call is TRBV5-6, the J call TRBJ2-3; weak D call: TRBD1 (6 bases). The source was PBMCs, collected from a glioma patient whose treatment included an IDH1 peptide vaccine. The receptor's source is a woman aged 25 to 39 with glioma. CDR3 protein: CASSLISRGIADTQYF. CDR3 DNA sequence: TGTGCCAGCAGCCTTATTTCGAGGGGGATTGCAGATACGCAGTATTTT.